A selection of T cell receptor beta chains follows, all from one sample in a study of blood T cells in healthy people across ages. A single record per CDR3 protein comes from TCRdb applying MiXCR to the 5' RACE reads. The top ten clones hold over 2% of a sample with about 1.8 million distinct CDR3 sequences, less than 50% of them seen once. Sequencing was performed on blood. Every receptor here comes from a woman aged 40-49 years in good health. The CDR3 runs from the conserved cysteine through the conserved F or W. The D gene is left open where the match is weak. Clone size is shown for a subset of rows, as once, few, many or a class of expanded clone.

V,size,J,D,DNA,CDR3
TRBV10-3,.,TRBJ2-2,.,TGTGCCATCAGCGCGGAGGGACCGAACACCGGGGAGCTGTTTTTT,CAISAEGPNTGELFF
TRBV7-2,once,TRBJ1-2,.,TGTGCCAGCAGCCTCCACGCCAGGGCGGGGATTGACTACACCTTC,CASSLHARAGIDYTF
TRBV7-2,.,TRBJ2-6,.,TGTGCCAGCAACTTAGACGGGAATGGGGCCAACGTCCTGACTTTC,CASNLDGNGANVLTF
TRBV25-1,.,TRBJ1-1,TRBD1,TGTGCCAGCAGTCTCGACAGGGATACCACTGAAGCTTTCTTT,CASSLDRDTTEAFF
TRBV5-1,.,TRBJ2-5,.,TGCGCCAGCAGCTTGACGGGGGCGTGGGGGGAGACCCAGTACTTC,CASSLTGAWGETQYF
TRBV20-1,few,TRBJ2-5,TRBD2,TGCAGTGCCCGAGAGGCTAGCGGGGGGGCATTCGAGACCCAGTACTTC,CSAREASGGAFETQYF
TRBV7-2,many,TRBJ2-1,.,TGTGCCAGCAGCTTAGACAGGGGGGGCAATGAGCAGTTCTTC,CASSLDRGGNEQFF
TRBV11-1,.,TRBJ1-1,.,TGTGCCAGCAGCTTAGGTCATGGGGCTGAAGCTTTCTTT,CASSLGHGAEAFF
TRBV12-3/TRBV12-4,.,TRBJ2-1,.,TGTGCCAGCGGCGCTCCAGCGGAGCAGTTCTTC,CASGAPAEQFF
TRBV5-1,many,TRBJ2-5,.,TGTGCCAGCAGCTTAATTAGCCAAGAGACCCAGTACTTC,CASSLISQETQYF
TRBV9,.,TRBJ2-1,TRBD2,TGTGCCAGCAGCGTAGCCGGGGGGATCTACAATGAGCAGTTCTTC,CASSVAGGIYNEQFF
TRBV27,few,TRBJ2-1,TRBD1,TGTGCCAGCAGTCGGGGACAGGGGAAAAATGAGCAGTTCTTC,CASSRGQGKNEQFF
TRBV6-1,once,TRBJ2-7,TRBD1,TGTGCCAGCAGTGAAGGACCGACAGGGATGTACGAGCAGTACTTC,CASSEGPTGMYEQYF
TRBV2,.,TRBJ2-7,TRBD1,TGTGCTACCTTGGGGGACAGGGTGGCCTGCGAGCAGTACTTC,CATLGDRVACEQYF
TRBV2,.,TRBJ2-3,.,TGTGCCAGCAACCAAGAGGTGGACGCTAACACAGATACGCAGTATTTT,CASNQEVDANTDTQYF
TRBV6-5,.,TRBJ2-5,TRBD2,TGTGTCAGCAGCGGGGAGTACCAAGAGACCCAGTACTTC,CVSSGEYQETQYF
TRBV28,.,TRBJ1-4,TRBD1,TGTGCCAGCAGAAAACAGGGGTCAAATGAAAAACTGTTTTTT,CASRKQGSNEKLFF
TRBV20-1,.,TRBJ2-4,.,TGCAGTGCTAGAGGGGTACGCGGGAACCCTTACAAGCAGTACTTC,CSARGVRGNPYKQYF
TRBV12-3/TRBV12-4,.,TRBJ2-7,.,TGTGCCAGCAGTTTAGTAATCAACGGTCCTGGGAACGAGCAGTACTTC,CASSLVINGPGNEQYF